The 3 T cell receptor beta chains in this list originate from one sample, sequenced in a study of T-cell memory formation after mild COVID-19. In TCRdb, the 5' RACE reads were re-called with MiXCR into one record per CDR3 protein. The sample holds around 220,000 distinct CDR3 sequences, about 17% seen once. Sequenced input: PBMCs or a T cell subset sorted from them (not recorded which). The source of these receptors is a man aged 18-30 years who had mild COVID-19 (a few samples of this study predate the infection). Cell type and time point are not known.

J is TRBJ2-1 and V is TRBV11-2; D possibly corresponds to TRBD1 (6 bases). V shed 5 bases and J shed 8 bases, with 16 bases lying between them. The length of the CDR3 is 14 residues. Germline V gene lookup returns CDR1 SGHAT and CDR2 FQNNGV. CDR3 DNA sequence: TGTGCCAGCAGCCGGACAGTTCTCGTCGATGAGCAGTTCTTC. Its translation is CASSRTVLVDEQFF.

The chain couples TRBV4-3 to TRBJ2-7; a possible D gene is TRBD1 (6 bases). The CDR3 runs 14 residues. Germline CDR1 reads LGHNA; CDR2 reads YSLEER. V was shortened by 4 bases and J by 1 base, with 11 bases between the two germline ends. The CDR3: CASSRDMESYEQYF. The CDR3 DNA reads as TGCGCCAGCAGCCGGGACATGGAGTCCTACGAGCAGTACTTC.

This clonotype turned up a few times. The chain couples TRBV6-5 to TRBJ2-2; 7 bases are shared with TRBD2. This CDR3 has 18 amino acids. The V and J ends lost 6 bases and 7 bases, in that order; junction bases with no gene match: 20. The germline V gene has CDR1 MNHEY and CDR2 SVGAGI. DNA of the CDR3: TGTGCCAGCAGCCCCTCCGGCGGGGGTCCTTCCTCGGTCGGGGAGCTGTTTTTT. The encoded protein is CASSPSGGGPSSVGELFF.